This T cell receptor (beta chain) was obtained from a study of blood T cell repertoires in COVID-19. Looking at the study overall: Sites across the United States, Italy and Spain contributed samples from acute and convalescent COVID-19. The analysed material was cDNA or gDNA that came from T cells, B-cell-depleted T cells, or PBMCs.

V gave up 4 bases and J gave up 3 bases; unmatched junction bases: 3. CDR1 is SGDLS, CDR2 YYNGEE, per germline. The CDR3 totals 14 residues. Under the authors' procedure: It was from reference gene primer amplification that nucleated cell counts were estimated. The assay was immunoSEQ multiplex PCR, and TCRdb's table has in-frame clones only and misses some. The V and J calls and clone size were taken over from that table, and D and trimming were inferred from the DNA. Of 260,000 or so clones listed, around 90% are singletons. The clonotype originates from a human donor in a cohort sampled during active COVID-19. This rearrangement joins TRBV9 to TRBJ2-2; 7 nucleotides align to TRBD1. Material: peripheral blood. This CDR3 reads CASSIDRDTGELFF. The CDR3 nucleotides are TGTGCCAGCAGCATCGACAGGGACACCGGGGAGCTGTTTTTT. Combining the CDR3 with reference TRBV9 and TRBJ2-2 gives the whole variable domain DSGVTQTPKHLITATGQRVTLRCSPRSGDLSVYWYQQSLDQGLQFLIQYYNGEERAKGNILERFSAQQFPDLHSELNLSSLELGDSALYFCASSIDRDTGELFFGEGSRLTVL.